A selection of T cell receptor beta chains follows, all from one sample in a study of blood T cell repertoires in COVID-19. Here immunoSEQ multiplex PCR was the method, and the copy in TCRdb shows in-frame clones only, minus some. This sample has over 75,000 clones, with roughly 78% found just once. The specimen sequenced was peripheral blood. The receptors were sampled from a woman aged 80 or over with acute or convalescent COVID-19. Each CDR3 is given without its conserved first and last residue.

AIHSGTPTYNEQF	TRBV6-5	TRBJ2-1
ASSTSPTGGNGSPLH	TRBV7-8	TRBJ1-6
ASGGRGKLF	TRBV3-1/TRBV3-2	TRBJ1-4
ASSQGRTDPSET	TRBV5-1	TRBJ1-2
ASTLASGSTYEQY	TRBV7-2	TRBJ2-7
ASILFPTGPNEKLF	TRBV27	TRBJ1-4
ASSDSSAGELF	TRBV2	TRBJ2-2
ASSPPQGGGRANEQF	TRBV7-2	TRBJ2-1
ASSLNRVDEQY	TRBV7-2	TRBJ2-7
ASSARGAFEAF	TRBV28	TRBJ1-1
ASSPRWDRGHEQY	TRBV7-8	TRBJ2-7
ASSLGAASDTQY	TRBV7-8	TRBJ2-3
ASSFPRGSGGVSEETQY	TRBV5-4	TRBJ2-5
ATKYGDSRNTEAF	TRBV19	TRBJ1-1
ASSTTGVQPQH	TRBV12-3/TRBV12-4	TRBJ1-5
ASSIVTSSKETQY	TRBV19	TRBJ2-5
ASSLVSGQPQH	TRBV7-9	TRBJ1-5
ATSAPGTESYEQY	TRBV15	TRBJ2-7
ASSLGSTGVFIDTEAF	TRBV28	TRBJ1-1
ASSSTSGGTSSYNEQF	TRBV3-1/TRBV3-2	TRBJ2-1
ASSLVAGNSYEQY	TRBV7-2	TRBJ2-7
ASSPEGTTYNEQF	TRBV5-1	TRBJ2-1
ASSLFRQKLAGGLYNEQF	TRBV27	TRBJ2-1
ASSGDGLTDTQY	TRBV5-1	TRBJ2-3